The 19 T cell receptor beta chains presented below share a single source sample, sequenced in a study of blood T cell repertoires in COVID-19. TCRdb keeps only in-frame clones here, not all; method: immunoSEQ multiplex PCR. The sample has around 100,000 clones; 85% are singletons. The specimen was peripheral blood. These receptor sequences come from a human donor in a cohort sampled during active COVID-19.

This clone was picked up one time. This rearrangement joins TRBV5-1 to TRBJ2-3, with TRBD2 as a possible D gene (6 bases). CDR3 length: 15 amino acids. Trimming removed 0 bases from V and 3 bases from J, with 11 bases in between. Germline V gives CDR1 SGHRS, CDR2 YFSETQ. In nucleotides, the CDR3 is TGCGCCAGCAGCTTGGTCGGACTACAGACAGATACGCAGTATTTT. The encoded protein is CASSLVGLQTDTQYF.

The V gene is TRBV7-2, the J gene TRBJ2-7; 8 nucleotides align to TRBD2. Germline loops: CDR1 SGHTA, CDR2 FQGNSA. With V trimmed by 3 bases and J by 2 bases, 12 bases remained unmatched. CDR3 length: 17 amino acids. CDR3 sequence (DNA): TGTGCCAGCAGCTTGAGGCTAGCGGGTGGAGCTACCTACGAGCAGTACTTC. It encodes CASSLRLAGGATYEQYF.

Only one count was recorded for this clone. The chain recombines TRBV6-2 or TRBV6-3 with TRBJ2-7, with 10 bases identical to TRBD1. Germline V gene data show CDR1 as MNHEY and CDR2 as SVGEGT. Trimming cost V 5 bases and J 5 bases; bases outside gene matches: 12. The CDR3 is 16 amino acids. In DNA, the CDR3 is TGTGCCAGCAGTGGAACCAGGGACAGGGGAGGCCACGAGCAGTACTTC. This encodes CASSGTRDRGGHEQYF.

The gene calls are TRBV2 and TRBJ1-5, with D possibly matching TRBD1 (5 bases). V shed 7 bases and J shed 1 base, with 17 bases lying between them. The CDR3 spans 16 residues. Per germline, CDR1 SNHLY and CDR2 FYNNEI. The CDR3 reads CASTSRGSLSNQPQHF. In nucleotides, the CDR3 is TGTGCCAGCACTTCCCGGGGGAGTTTGAGCAATCAGCCCCAGCATTTT.

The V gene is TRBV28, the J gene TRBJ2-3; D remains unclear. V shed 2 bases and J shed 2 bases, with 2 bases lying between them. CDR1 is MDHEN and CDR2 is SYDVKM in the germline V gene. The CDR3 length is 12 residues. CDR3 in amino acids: CASSLLTDTQYF. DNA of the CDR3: TGTGCCAGCAGTTTACTCACAGATACGCAGTATTTT.

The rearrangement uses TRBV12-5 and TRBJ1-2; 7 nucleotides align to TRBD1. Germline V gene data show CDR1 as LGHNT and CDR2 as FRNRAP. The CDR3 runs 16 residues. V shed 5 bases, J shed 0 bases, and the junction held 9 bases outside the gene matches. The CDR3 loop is CASGLSTGRSNYGYTF. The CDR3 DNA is TGTGCTAGTGGTCTATCGACAGGGAGGTCTAACTATGGCTACACCTTC.

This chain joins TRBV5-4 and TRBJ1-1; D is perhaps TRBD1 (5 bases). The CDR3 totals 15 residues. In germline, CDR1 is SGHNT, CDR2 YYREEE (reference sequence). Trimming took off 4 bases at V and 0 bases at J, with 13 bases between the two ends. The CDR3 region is CASSPAGGMNTEAFF. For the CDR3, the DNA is TGTGCCAGCAGCCCGGCCGGGGGGATGAACACTGAAGCTTTCTTT. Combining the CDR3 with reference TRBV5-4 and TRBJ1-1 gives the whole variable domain ETGVTQSPTHLIKTRGQQVTLRCSSQSGHNTVSWYQQALGQGPQFIFQYYREEENGRGNFPPRFSGLQFPNYSSELNVNALELDDSALYLCASSPAGGMNTEAFFGQGTRLTVV.

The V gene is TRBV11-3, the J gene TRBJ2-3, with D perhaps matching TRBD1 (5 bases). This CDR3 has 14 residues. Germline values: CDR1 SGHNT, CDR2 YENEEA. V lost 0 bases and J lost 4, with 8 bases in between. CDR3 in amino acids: CASSLEGRADTQYF. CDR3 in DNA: TGTGCCAGCAGCTTAGAGGGGCGTGCAGATACGCAGTATTTT. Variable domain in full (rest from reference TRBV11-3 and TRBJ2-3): EAGVVQSPRYKIIEKKQPVAFWCNPISGHNTLYWYLQNLGQGPELLIRYENEEAVDDSQLPKDRFSAERLKGVDSTLKIQPAELGDSAVYLCASSLEGRADTQYFGPGTRLTVL.

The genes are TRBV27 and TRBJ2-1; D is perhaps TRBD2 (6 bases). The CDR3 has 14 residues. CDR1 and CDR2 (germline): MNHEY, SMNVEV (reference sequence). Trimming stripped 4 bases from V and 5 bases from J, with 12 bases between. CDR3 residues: CASSWGIADNEQFF. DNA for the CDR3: TGTGCCAGCAGTTGGGGGATAGCGGACAATGAGCAGTTCTTC.

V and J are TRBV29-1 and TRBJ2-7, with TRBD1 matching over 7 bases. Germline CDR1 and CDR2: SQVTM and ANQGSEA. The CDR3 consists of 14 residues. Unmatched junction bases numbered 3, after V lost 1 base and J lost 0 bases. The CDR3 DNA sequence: TGCAGCGTTGAAGTGGGACAGAGCTCCTACGAGCAGTACTTC. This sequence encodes CSVEVGQSSYEQYF.

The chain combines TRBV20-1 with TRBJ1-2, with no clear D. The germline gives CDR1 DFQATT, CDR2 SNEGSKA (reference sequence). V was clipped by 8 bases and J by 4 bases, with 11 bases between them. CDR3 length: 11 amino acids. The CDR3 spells CSQTESYGYTF. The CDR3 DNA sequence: TGCAGTCAAACAGAGTCCTATGGCTACACCTTC.

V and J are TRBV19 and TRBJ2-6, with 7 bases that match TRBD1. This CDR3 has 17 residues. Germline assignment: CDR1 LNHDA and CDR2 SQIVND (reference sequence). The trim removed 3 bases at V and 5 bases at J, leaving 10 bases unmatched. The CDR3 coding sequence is TGTGCCAGTAGTATGGGACAGACAGTACTCTGGGCCAACGTCCTGACTTTC. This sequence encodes CASSMGQTVLWANVLTF. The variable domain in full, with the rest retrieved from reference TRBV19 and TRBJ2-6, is DGGITQSPKYLFRKEGQNVTLSCEQNLNHDAMYWYRQDPGQGLRLIYYSQIVNDFQKGDIAEGYSVSREKKESFPLTVTSAQKNPTAFYLCASSMGQTVLWANVLTFGAGSRLTVL.

This chain's CDR3 is CASSRVGGYEQYF. CDR3 bases: TGTGCCAGCAGCCGGGTAGGGGGCTACGAGCAGTACTTC. The V and J genes are TRBV7-9 and TRBJ2-7, with D perhaps TRBD1 (6 bases). Trimming shortened V by 5 bases and J by 3 bases, and 11 bases separated the two germline ends. Germline lookup yields CDR1 SEHNR and CDR2 FQNEAQ (reference sequence). This CDR3 is built from 13 residues.

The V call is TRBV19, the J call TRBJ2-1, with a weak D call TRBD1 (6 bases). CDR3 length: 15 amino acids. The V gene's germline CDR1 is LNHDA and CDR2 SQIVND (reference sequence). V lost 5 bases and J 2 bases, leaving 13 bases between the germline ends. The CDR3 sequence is CASSPPGDTYNEQFF. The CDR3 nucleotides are TGTGCCAGTAGTCCCCCAGGGGATACCTACAATGAGCAGTTCTTC.

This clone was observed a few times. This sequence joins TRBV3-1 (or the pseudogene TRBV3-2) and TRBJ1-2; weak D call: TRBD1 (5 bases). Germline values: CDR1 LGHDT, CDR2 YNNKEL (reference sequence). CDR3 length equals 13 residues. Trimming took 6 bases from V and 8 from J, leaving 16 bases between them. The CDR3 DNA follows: TGTGCCAGCAGTTGGAGGGGAGGCGAGGGCTACACCTTC. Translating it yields CASSWRGGEGYTF.

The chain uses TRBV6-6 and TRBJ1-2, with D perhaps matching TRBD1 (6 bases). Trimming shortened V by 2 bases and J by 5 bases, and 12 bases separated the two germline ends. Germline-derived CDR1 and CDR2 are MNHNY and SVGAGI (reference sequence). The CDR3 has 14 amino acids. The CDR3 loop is CASSYLGAGYGYTF. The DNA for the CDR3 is TGTGCCAGCAGTTACCTGGGGGCAGGATATGGCTACACCTTC.

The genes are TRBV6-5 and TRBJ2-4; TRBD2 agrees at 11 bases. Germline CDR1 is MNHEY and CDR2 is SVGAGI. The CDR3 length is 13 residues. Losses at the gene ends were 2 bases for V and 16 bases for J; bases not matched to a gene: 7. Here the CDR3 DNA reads TGTGCCAGCAGTTACGCGGCTAGCGGGGGGACCTACTTC. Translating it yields CASSYAASGGTYF.

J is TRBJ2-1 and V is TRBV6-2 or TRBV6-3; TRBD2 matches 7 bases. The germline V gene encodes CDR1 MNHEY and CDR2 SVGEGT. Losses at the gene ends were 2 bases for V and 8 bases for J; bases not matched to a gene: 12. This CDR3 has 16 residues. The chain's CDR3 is CASSYTLSGAFDEQFF. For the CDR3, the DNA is TGTGCCAGCAGTTACACCCTAAGCGGGGCCTTCGATGAGCAGTTCTTC.

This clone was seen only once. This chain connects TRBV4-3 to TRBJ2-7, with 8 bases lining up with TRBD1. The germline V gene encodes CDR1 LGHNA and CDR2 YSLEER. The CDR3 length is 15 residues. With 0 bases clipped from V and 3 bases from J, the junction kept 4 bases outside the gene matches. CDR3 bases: TGCGCCAGCAGCCAAGACAGGGGGCGCAACTACGAGCAGTACTTC. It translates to CASSQDRGRNYEQYF.